This TCR beta chain was recorded in a study of T cell repertoires in cytomegalovirus infection. Whole-study context: CMV epitopes in the study were HLA-C-restricted (recently identified) and HLA-B-restricted (well studied). Public TCR beta signatures provided an indication of both CMV infection and a matching HLA type. Regarding the study as a whole: Clonotype analysis showed dominance of the ex vivo response by HLA-C-restricted CMV-specific TCR beta clonotypes. There were carriers of CMV plus the relevant HLA, and cumulative public TCR beta family frequency identified them.

One entry per CDR3 protein results from TCRdb running MiXCR on the reads. The repertoire has some 480,000 distinct CDR3 sequences, roughly 34% of them found once; the top ten carry about a sixth. This clonotype was counted between two and nine times. The antigen remains unidentified. Germline V gene data show CDR1 as SQVTM and CDR2 as ANQGSEA. Deletions cut 7 bases from V and 0 bases from J, with 13 bases between. The CDR3 is made up of 14 amino acids. The input for sequencing was cultured PBMCs, taken from culture after CMV antigen stimulation. The gene calls are TRBV29-1 and TRBJ2-1; tentative D call: TRBD2 (6 bases). This receptor was taken from a human donor in good health (CMV status not recorded). Some clones in this sample may be carry-over from other donors' samples. The CDR3, as DNA: TGCAGCGCCCATGGCGGGGCCTCCTACAATGAGCAGTTCTTC. This encodes CSAHGGASYNEQFF.